These T cell receptor beta chains were read from a single sample in a study of T cell responses to AZD1222 COVID-19 vaccine. Repertoires were generated with immunoSEQ multiplex PCR, while TCRdb's copy carries only in-frame clones and drops some. The data contain about 120,000 clones, roughly 90% of them seen just once; the ten biggest clones take up under 4.5%. The source material was peripheral blood, sampled on day 0 of AZD1222 vaccination. These receptors were collected from an adult in good health. Both conserved end residues are part of each CDR3. Each record gives: J gene, clone size, V gene, D gene, CDR3 DNA, CDR3 protein. The D gene is left open where the match is weak. Some rows have no size entry. The others give once, few or many, or a class for an expanded clone.

j_call: TRBJ2-3
clone_size: NA
v_call: TRBV5-1
d_call: NA
cdr3_nt: TGCGCCAGCAGCTTAAGTATCTGGGGCATAACCACAGATACGCAGTATTTT
cdr3_aa: CASSLSIWGITTDTQYF

j_call: TRBJ2-7
clone_size: few
v_call: TRBV3-1/TRBV3-2
d_call: NA
cdr3_nt: TGTGCCAGCAGCCAAGCGTACGAGCAGTACTTC
cdr3_aa: CASSQAYEQYF

j_call: TRBJ1-2
clone_size: once
v_call: TRBV29-1
d_call: TRBD1
cdr3_nt: TGCAGCGTCCGACAGGGCATTAACTATGGCTACACCTTC
cdr3_aa: CSVRQGINYGYTF

j_call: TRBJ1-1
clone_size: NA
v_call: TRBV3-1/TRBV3-2
d_call: NA
cdr3_nt: TGTGCCAGCACCCTGGAGGGAGTCTTGGGTGAAGCTTTCTTT
cdr3_aa: CASTLEGVLGEAFF

j_call: TRBJ2-7
clone_size: NA
v_call: TRBV9
d_call: NA
cdr3_nt: TGTGCCAGCAGCCACAGGGCATCTCACGAGCAGTACTTC
cdr3_aa: CASSHRASHEQYF

j_call: TRBJ1-1
clone_size: NA
v_call: TRBV28
d_call: NA
cdr3_nt: TGTGCCAGCAGTTTTGGGGGATTGGTGAACACTGAAGCTTTCTTT
cdr3_aa: CASSFGGLVNTEAFF

j_call: TRBJ1-1
clone_size: NA
v_call: TRBV13
d_call: NA
cdr3_nt: TGTGCCAGCAGCTTAGTCACGGGTGGTGGCACTGAAGCTTTCTTT
cdr3_aa: CASSLVTGGGTEAFF

j_call: TRBJ1-4
clone_size: NA
v_call: TRBV19
d_call: TRBD1
cdr3_nt: TGTGCCAGTAGTTCACAGGGGGTGAATAATGAAAAACTGTTTTTT
cdr3_aa: CASSSQGVNNEKLFF

j_call: TRBJ2-6
clone_size: NA
v_call: TRBV18
d_call: TRBD1
cdr3_nt: TGTGCCAGCTCACCAACACTCGGACAGGGCCACGTCCTGACTTTC
cdr3_aa: CASSPTLGQGHVLTF

j_call: TRBJ1-5
clone_size: NA
v_call: TRBV18
d_call: NA
cdr3_nt: TGTGCCAGCTCACCCGGGGGGATGAGCAATCAGCCCCAGCATTTT
cdr3_aa: CASSPGGMSNQPQHF

j_call: TRBJ1-3
clone_size: NA
v_call: TRBV7-2
d_call: TRBD1
cdr3_nt: TGTGCCAGCAGCTGGGGACAGGAGGGGAACACCATATATTTT
cdr3_aa: CASSWGQEGNTIYF

j_call: TRBJ2-1
clone_size: NA
v_call: TRBV29-1
d_call: TRBD2
cdr3_nt: TGCAGCGTTAATATCGATGGACTAGCGGGTGTTAAGAATGAGCAGTTCTTC
cdr3_aa: CSVNIDGLAGVKNEQFF

j_call: TRBJ1-5
clone_size: NA
v_call: TRBV23-1
d_call: NA
cdr3_nt: TGCGCCAGCAGTCAGAGCAGAGCCTGGTATAGCAATCAGCCCCAGCATTTT
cdr3_aa: CASSQSRAWYSNQPQHF

j_call: TRBJ1-5
clone_size: once
v_call: TRBV7-2
d_call: NA
cdr3_nt: TGTGCCAGCAGCCCCTCCTGGGGCAATCAGCCCCAGCATTTT
cdr3_aa: CASSPSWGNQPQHF

j_call: TRBJ1-3
clone_size: NA
v_call: TRBV6-1
d_call: NA
cdr3_nt: TGTGCCAGCAGTGAAGCGAGAGGGACGGCCTCTGGAAACACCATATATTTT
cdr3_aa: CASSEARGTASGNTIYF

j_call: TRBJ1-1
clone_size: NA
v_call: TRBV9
d_call: TRBD1
cdr3_nt: TGTGCCAGCAGCTTCTCGGACAGGGGGAACACTGAAGCTTTCTTT
cdr3_aa: CASSFSDRGNTEAFF

j_call: TRBJ1-1
clone_size: NA
v_call: TRBV27
d_call: NA
cdr3_nt: TGTGCCAGCAGTTTGATCGGAGGAACTGAAGCTTTCTTT
cdr3_aa: CASSLIGGTEAFF

j_call: TRBJ1-4
clone_size: NA
v_call: TRBV9
d_call: NA
cdr3_nt: TGTGCCAGCAGCGTGGGCTACAGGGCAACTAATGAAAAACTGTTTTTT
cdr3_aa: CASSVGYRATNEKLFF

j_call: TRBJ2-1
clone_size: NA
v_call: TRBV10-3
d_call: NA
cdr3_nt: TGTGCCATCAGTGGGGTAGGGAACAATGAGCAGTTCTTC
cdr3_aa: CAISGVGNNEQFF

j_call: TRBJ1-5
clone_size: NA
v_call: TRBV29-1
d_call: NA
cdr3_nt: TGCAGCGTTTCGGGGGTCAATCAGCCCCAGCATTTT
cdr3_aa: CSVSGVNQPQHF

j_call: TRBJ1-2
clone_size: NA
v_call: TRBV4-1
d_call: NA
cdr3_nt: TGCGCCAGCAGCCAAGGGCCGCAGGGAAATCGAGCAGTTGGCTACACCTTC
cdr3_aa: CASSQGPQGNRAVGYTF

j_call: TRBJ2-5
clone_size: NA
v_call: TRBV24-1
d_call: NA
cdr3_nt: TGTGCCACCAGTGAGTCCGGGCCCCAAGAGACCCAGTACTTC
cdr3_aa: CATSESGPQETQYF

j_call: TRBJ1-2
clone_size: NA
v_call: TRBV21-1
d_call: NA
cdr3_nt: TGTGCCAGCAGCAATGACAGGGTGTCAAGGGATGGCTACACCTTC
cdr3_aa: CASSNDRVSRDGYTF

j_call: TRBJ2-3
clone_size: NA
v_call: TRBV10-3
d_call: TRBD2
cdr3_nt: TGTGCCATCAGACCGGGACTAGGGGCAGATACGCAGTATTTT
cdr3_aa: CAIRPGLGADTQYF

j_call: TRBJ1-6
clone_size: NA
v_call: TRBV19
d_call: NA
cdr3_nt: TGTGCCAGTAGTACCCTCGGTGCGATGTACTCACCCCTCCACTTT
cdr3_aa: CASSTLGAMYSPLHF

j_call: TRBJ2-7
clone_size: NA
v_call: TRBV3-1/TRBV3-2
d_call: NA
cdr3_nt: TGTGCCAGCAGCCAAGTGCCGTCGGGCTACGAGCAGTACTTC
cdr3_aa: CASSQVPSGYEQYF

j_call: TRBJ1-5
clone_size: NA
v_call: TRBV7-9
d_call: NA
cdr3_nt: TGTGCCAGCAGCGCTTCTTGGCAGCCCCAGCATTTT
cdr3_aa: CASSASWQPQHF

j_call: TRBJ2-7
clone_size: NA
v_call: TRBV2
d_call: TRBD2
cdr3_nt: TGTGCCAGCCAACTTAGGACTAGCCGTGGGGACGAGCAGTACTTC
cdr3_aa: CASQLRTSRGDEQYF

j_call: TRBJ1-1
clone_size: NA
v_call: TRBV7-2
d_call: NA
cdr3_nt: TGTGCCAGCAGTTTCCAGGTGAACACTGAAGCTTTCTTT
cdr3_aa: CASSFQVNTEAFF

j_call: TRBJ1-3
clone_size: NA
v_call: TRBV19
d_call: NA
cdr3_nt: TGTGCCAGTAGTATAACCACCAACTCTGGAAACACCATATATTTT
cdr3_aa: CASSITTNSGNTIYF

j_call: TRBJ2-2
clone_size: NA
v_call: TRBV6-2/TRBV6-3
d_call: TRBD1
cdr3_nt: TGTGCCAGCAGCCTCCCAGGGGGCGGGGAGCTGTTTTTT
cdr3_aa: CASSLPGGGELFF

j_call: TRBJ1-5
clone_size: NA
v_call: TRBV6-2/TRBV6-3
d_call: NA
cdr3_nt: TGTGCCAGCAGTTCCCTGTGGGTCAGCCCTAATCAGCCCCAGCATTTT
cdr3_aa: CASSSLWVSPNQPQHF

j_call: TRBJ2-7
clone_size: NA
v_call: TRBV7-3
d_call: NA
cdr3_nt: TGTGCCAGCAGCGCTATAGTGGTAGTAGGGGACTCTAGACGCTACGAGCAGTACTTC
cdr3_aa: CASSAIVVVGDSRRYEQYF

j_call: TRBJ1-1
clone_size: NA
v_call: TRBV27
d_call: NA
cdr3_nt: TGTGCCAGCAGTTTCGGGGGGGGCACTGAAGCTTTCTTT
cdr3_aa: CASSFGGGTEAFF

j_call: TRBJ1-3
clone_size: NA
v_call: TRBV7-8
d_call: TRBD1
cdr3_nt: TGTGCCAGCAGCTTAGTGAGGACAGGGGCCATCTCTGGAAACACCATATATTTT
cdr3_aa: CASSLVRTGAISGNTIYF

j_call: TRBJ1-1
clone_size: once
v_call: TRBV25-1
d_call: NA
cdr3_nt: TGTGCCAGCAGAGGTCTGGGGGCGGGAATGGGGACTGAAGCTTTCTTT
cdr3_aa: CASRGLGAGMGTEAFF

j_call: TRBJ1-2
clone_size: NA
v_call: TRBV19
d_call: TRBD1
cdr3_nt: TGTGCCAGTAGAAGGGACAGCAACTATGGCTACACCTTC
cdr3_aa: CASRRDSNYGYTF

j_call: TRBJ2-7
clone_size: NA
v_call: TRBV9
d_call: TRBD1
cdr3_nt: TGTGCCAGCAGCGAGGGACAGATAAGCTACGAGCAGTACTTC
cdr3_aa: CASSEGQISYEQYF

j_call: TRBJ1-1
clone_size: NA
v_call: TRBV6-5
d_call: NA
cdr3_nt: TGTGCCAGCGGAATCAGGGATTACACTGAAGCTTTCTTT
cdr3_aa: CASGIRDYTEAFF

j_call: TRBJ1-1
clone_size: few
v_call: TRBV7-3
d_call: NA
cdr3_nt: TGTGCCAGCAGCTTACAGATGAACACTGAAGCTTTCTTT
cdr3_aa: CASSLQMNTEAFF

j_call: TRBJ1-1
clone_size: NA
v_call: TRBV5-1
d_call: TRBD1
cdr3_nt: TGCGCCAGCAGCTTGGACAGGGGGATAAAGACTGAAGCTTTCTTT
cdr3_aa: CASSLDRGIKTEAFF

j_call: TRBJ1-2
clone_size: NA
v_call: TRBV6-5
d_call: NA
cdr3_nt: TGTGCCAGCAGTTACTCAGAGGGTTTCAATGGCTACACCTTC
cdr3_aa: CASSYSEGFNGYTF

j_call: TRBJ1-2
clone_size: NA
v_call: TRBV5-1
d_call: NA
cdr3_nt: TGCGCCAGCAGCTGGCAGGGTGCTAACTATGGCTACACCTTC
cdr3_aa: CASSWQGANYGYTF

j_call: TRBJ2-7
clone_size: NA
v_call: TRBV6-5
d_call: NA
cdr3_nt: TGTGCCAGCAGTTCGACCACAGGGAGATACGAGCAGTACTTC
cdr3_aa: CASSSTTGRYEQYF

j_call: TRBJ1-5
clone_size: NA
v_call: TRBV4-2
d_call: NA
cdr3_nt: TGTGCCAGCAGCGACCTGAGGGACACCAATCAGCCCCAGCATTTT
cdr3_aa: CASSDLRDTNQPQHF

j_call: TRBJ2-5
clone_size: NA
v_call: TRBV19
d_call: TRBD1
cdr3_nt: TGTGCCAGTAGTAGGGACAGACAAGAGAACCAGTACTTC
cdr3_aa: CASSRDRQENQYF

j_call: TRBJ1-2
clone_size: NA
v_call: TRBV3-1/TRBV3-2
d_call: NA
cdr3_nt: TGTGCCAGCAGCGGAAGGGGGGAGTCTAACTATGGCTACACCTTC
cdr3_aa: CASSGRGESNYGYTF